The 21 T cell receptor beta chains below come from one sample, sequenced in a study of cytomegalovirus exposure and HLA in healthy donors. Sequencing used immunoSEQ multiplex PCR; TCRdb keeps in-frame clones, though not all of them. The sample yields over 250,000 clones, around 90% seen once. Source material: PBMCs. These receptors were taken from a woman aged 30 to 39 in good health and CMV-seropositive.

The gene calls are TRBV5-3 and TRBJ1-5; D unresolved. TRBV5-3 is known as an ORF, though its function is uncertain. Trimming stripped 4 bases from V and 9 bases from J, with 2 bases between. The CDR3 has 9 residues. CDR3 loop: CARSRPQHF. The CDR3 DNA follows: TGTGCCAGAAGCAGGCCCCAGCATTTT.

This clone was detected once. This rearrangement joins TRBV28 to TRBJ2-5; D tentatively fits TRBD1 or TRBD2 (5 bases each). Deletions cut 2 bases from V and 9 bases from J, with 16 bases between. The CDR3 extends over 14 amino acids. The germline V gene has CDR1 MDHEN and CDR2 SYDVKM. Here the CDR3 reads CASSLRGGPKAQYF. CDR3 DNA sequence: TGTGCCAGCAGTTTAAGGGGCGGGCCAAAGGCCCAGTACTTC.

The V gene is TRBV14, the J gene TRBJ2-7, with D hard to call. V lost 1 base to trimming and J lost 1 base, with 5 bases between them. CDR1 and CDR2 (germline): SGHDN, FVKESK. CDR3 length: 13 residues. CDR3 in amino acids: CASSQVSSYEQYF. CDR3 nucleotides: TGTGCCAGCAGCCAAGTTAGTTCCTACGAGCAGTACTTC.

This clone was detected only a few times. The chain carries TRBV10-3 and TRBJ2-7; no firm D call. This CDR3 has 11 residues. The germline CDR1 and CDR2 sequences are ENHRY and SYGVKD. Trimming removed 3 bases at V and 5 bases at J, with 5 bases between. For the CDR3, the DNA is TGTGCCATCAGTGAAGAGGACGAGCAGTACTTC. The encoded protein is CAISEEDEQYF.

CDR3 sequence (DNA): TGCGCCAGCAGCCAAGAATCGCGGGGTTCCTACGAGCAGTACTTC. Translation gives CASSQESRGSYEQYF. The rearrangement uses TRBV4-3 and TRBJ2-7; possibly TRBD2 for D (6 bases). The germline CDR1 and CDR2 sequences are LGHNA and YSLEER. V dropped 0 bases and J dropped 1 base, with 10 bases sitting between them. The CDR3 covers 15 residues.

The rearrangement joins TRBV6-5 to TRBJ1-2; the D is unclear. Germline assignment: CDR1 MNHEY and CDR2 SVGAGI. With 0 bases removed from V and 6 bases from J, the gap between germline ends came to 8 bases. The CDR3 consists of 13 residues. CDR3 sequence reads: CASSYSSVDGYTF. In DNA, the CDR3 is TGTGCCAGCAGTTACTCGTCTGTAGATGGCTACACCTTC.

The chain recombines TRBV9 with TRBJ2-2; D unresolved. V was pared by 4 bases and J by 4 bases, with 11 bases between. Germline CDR1 SGDLS, CDR2 YYNGEE. The CDR3 covers 14 residues. CDR3 DNA: TGTGCCAGCAGCAAGCGAACAGTCACCGGGGAGCTGTTTTTT. Protein: CASSKRTVTGELFF.

V is TRBV28 and J is TRBJ1-2, with D possibly being TRBD1 (5 bases). From germline, CDR1 is MDHEN and CDR2 SYDVKM. V lost 5 bases, J lost 4 bases, and 11 bases lay in between. The CDR3 extends over 13 amino acids. The CDR3 DNA reads TGTGCCAGCAGTCCACAGGAAATCTATGGCTACACCTTC. As protein: CASSPQEIYGYTF.

This rearrangement joins TRBV18 to TRBJ2-1, with D maybe TRBD1 (6 bases). The CDR3 runs 16 residues. The V gene's germline CDR1 is KGHSH and CDR2 LQKENI. The V end lost 2 bases, the J end lost 7 bases, and 18 bases lay between the germline ends. The CDR3 DNA reads as TGTGCCAGCTCACCAAATGCCAGGGGACGGGTTAATGAGCAGTTCTTC. This sequence encodes CASSPNARGRVNEQFF.

The V gene is TRBV30, the J gene TRBJ2-7; tentatively, D is TRBD1 (6 bases). The CDR3 spans 15 residues. Trimming removed 3 bases at V and 0 bases at J, with 15 bases between. The V gene's germline CDR1 is GTSNPN and CDR2 SVGIG (reference sequence). The DNA for the CDR3 is TGTGCCTGGAGACGCCTATCGACAGGCTCCTACGAGCAGTACTTC. It specifies CAWRRLSTGSYEQYF.

The chain employs TRBV7-8 and TRBJ2-7; unclear D gene. The V gene lost 2 bases and the J gene lost 0 bases, with 5 bases spanning the gap. The CDR3 is 13 residues long. CDR1 is SGHVS, CDR2 FQNEAQ, per germline. The CDR3 nucleotides read TGTGCCAGCAGCTTAAGTAGCTCCTACGAGCAGTACTTC. As protein: CASSLSSSYEQYF.

The J gene is TRBJ2-1, the V gene TRBV6-6; D is ambiguous. Germline V gene sequence: CDR1 MNHNY, CDR2 SVGAGI (reference sequence). The CDR3 consists of 12 residues. V lost 5 bases and J 4 bases, leaving 6 bases between the germline ends. As DNA, the CDR3 is TGTGCCAGCAGTCCCTTGTACAATGAGCAGTTCTTC. Protein: CASSPLYNEQFF.

The chain employs TRBV28 and TRBJ2-7; no clear D gene. Germline V CDR1 and CDR2: MDHEN, SYDVKM. The CDR3 covers 14 residues. Trimming left V 2 bases short and J 1 base short, with 9 bases between. CDR3 bases: TGTGCCAGCAGTTTAGGAATTTTTTCCTACGAGCAGTACTTC. This codes for CASSLGIFSYEQYF. Full variable domain (rest looked up from reference TRBV28 and TRBJ2-7): DVKVTQSSRYLVKRTGEKVFLECVQDMDHENMFWYRQDPGLGLRLIYFSYDVKMKEKGDIPEGYSVSREKKERFSLILESASTNQTSMYLCASSLGIFSYEQYFGPGTRLTVT.

This clone is a singleton in its sample. This rearrangement joins TRBV19 to TRBJ2-3, with D possibly being TRBD1 or TRBD2 (5 bases each). Germline lookup yields CDR1 LNHDA and CDR2 SQIVND (reference sequence). CDR3 length: 14 amino acids. Deletions cut 3 bases from V and 7 bases from J, with 14 bases between. The CDR3 nucleotides read TGTGCCAGTAGTATGGACCGGGACCAGAATACGCAGTATTTT. Protein product: CASSMDRDQNTQYF.

V is TRBV6-1 and J is TRBJ2-5, with D possibly TRBD1 on 6 matching bases. The CDR3 sequence is 14 residues long. CDR1 and CDR2 from the germline V gene are MNHNS and SASEGT. Deletions cut 3 bases from V and 2 bases from J, with 10 bases between. The CDR3 region has the DNA TGTGCCAGCAGTGAGGGGGCGGAACAAGAGACCCAGTACTTC. It translates to CASSEGAEQETQYF.

This chain connects TRBV18 to TRBJ2-1; D ambiguous. The CDR3 consists of 11 residues. Trimming left V 3 bases short and J 8 bases short, with 5 bases between. Germline CDR1 and CDR2: KGHSH and LQKENI. In nucleotides, the CDR3 is TGTGCCAGCTCACCTCGCGATGAGCAGTTCTTC. Translating it yields CASSPRDEQFF.

A remark on this clone: The identical CDR3 is also encoded by other nucleotide sequences in the sample. This chain links TRBV7-3 with TRBJ2-7; 7 nucleotides align to TRBD2. Germline V gene sequence: CDR1 SGHTA, CDR2 FQGTGA. The CDR3 spans 15 residues. V trimming: 5 bases; J trimming: 0 bases; junction bases outside the gene matches: 7. The CDR3 region has the DNA TGTGCCAGCAGCCTCCGCGGGGGAACCTCCTACGAGCAGTACTTC. Amino acid sequence: CASSLRGGTSYEQYF.

V is TRBV7-9 and J is TRBJ2-7; the D is unclear. In germline, CDR1 is SEHNR, CDR2 FQNEAQ (reference sequence). With 5 bases removed from V and 3 bases from J, the gap between germline ends came to 17 bases. This CDR3 has 15 amino acids. CDR3 nucleotides: TGTGCCAGCAGCCTAAGCCCCGGCCGAAGCTACGAGCAGTACTTC. This translates into CASSLSPGRSYEQYF.

The chain links TRBV7-2 to TRBJ2-5, with TRBD1 matching over 8 bases. This CDR3 comprises 13 residues. CDR1 SGHTA and CDR2 FQGNSA come from the germline V gene. With V trimmed by 1 base and J by 14 bases, 9 bases remained unmatched. CDR3 residues: CASSLGQGTKVYF. In DNA form, the CDR3 reads TGTGCCAGCAGCTTAGGACAGGGGACAAAGGTTTACTTC.

In its sample, this clone was seen once. The rearrangement links TRBV25-1 to TRBJ2-7; D might be TRBD2 (6 bases). Trimming took off 2 bases at V and 6 bases at J, with 11 bases between the two ends. CDR3 length: 13 residues. CDR1 and CDR2 from the germline V gene are MGHDK and SYGVNS. The CDR3 nucleotides read TGTGCCAGCAGTGAACTTGGGAGGAGCGAGCAGTACTTC. This translates into CASSELGRSEQYF.

This clone was counted between two and nine times. CDR3 sequence: CASSTGLNYGYTF. In DNA, the CDR3 is TGTGCCAGCAGTACGGGTCTAAACTATGGCTACACCTTC. The gene calls are TRBV28 and TRBJ1-2; D remains ambiguous. Germline V gene lookup returns CDR1 MDHEN and CDR2 SYDVKM. V shed 5 bases and J shed 2 bases, with 9 bases lying between them. The CDR3 has 13 amino acids.